This T cell receptor beta chain was profiled in a study of blood T cell dynamics during melanoma immunotherapy. Deletions cut 6 bases from V and 4 bases from J, with 21 bases between. The germline V gene has CDR1 LNHDA and CDR2 SQIVND (reference sequence). There are 16 residues in the CDR3. With respect to this clone: Its antigen remains unidentified.

Findings and limits, study-wide: The study could not tell melanoma-specific clones from general immune activation. Unlike progressors, later disease-control patients had W3 repertoires gaining clonality or diversity.

Specified time point: week 3, after first cycle of checkpoint inhibitor. DNA loading was fixed at about 0.35 ug for all bulk PBMC samples. Libraries were prepared by immunoSEQ multiplex PCR; TCRdb keeps only in-frame clonotypes and omits some of them. This sample yields about 15,000 clones, of which around 90% are seen a single time; approximately 0.92% belongs to the top ten. The V and J genes are TRBV19 and TRBJ1-2, with D possibly being TRBD1 (5 bases). Sequencing used blood, obtained from a patient treated with checkpoint blockade. The origin of this receptor is a human donor with melanoma. CDR3 loop: CASSSGTAILSYGYTF. CDR3 nucleotides: TGTGCCAGTAGCTCCGGGACGGCGATTCTTTCCTATGGCTACACCTTC. Complete variable domain (other parts from reference TRBV19 and TRBJ1-2): DGGITQSPKYLFRKEGQNVTLSCEQNLNHDAMYWYRQDPGQGLRLIYYSQIVNDFQKGDIAEGYSVSREKKESFPLTVTSAQKNPTAFYLCASSSGTAILSYGYTFGSGTRLTVV.